The 17 T cell receptor beta chains reported below all come from one sample, sequenced in a study of T-cell memory formation after mild COVID-19. TCRdb passed the 5' RACE reads through MiXCR, listing each CDR3 protein once. The repertoire consists of 140,000 or so distinct CDR3 sequences, with around 5.8% occurring once and the leading ten covering 2% to 2.5%. Sequencing was done on a sample of PBMCs or a T cell subset sorted from them (not recorded which). The receptors derive from an adult woman who had mild COVID-19 (a few samples of this study predate the infection). Cell type and time point are not known.

The chain has TRBV5-6 and TRBJ1-4; D gene ambiguous. The V end was cut by 1 base, the J end by 0 bases, with 10 bases between. Germline lookup yields CDR1 SGHDT and CDR2 YYEEEE. The CDR3 consists of 16 residues. The CDR3 DNA sequence: TGTGCCAGCAGCTTGTTCGGGCCCGCAACTAATGAAAAACTGTTTTTT. This sequence encodes CASSLFGPATNEKLFF. Together with reference TRBV5-6 and TRBJ1-4, the CDR3 gives the full variable domain: DAGVTQSPTHLIKTRGQQVTLRCSPKSGHDTVSWYQQALGQGPQFIFQYYEEEERQRGNFPDRFSGHQFPNYSSELNVNALLLGDSALYLCASSLFGPATNEKLFFGSGTQLSVL.

This chain links TRBV27 with TRBJ1-5; D gene ambiguous. Trimming took off 5 bases at V and 2 bases at J, with 13 bases between the two ends. CDR3 length equals 15 residues. Germline values: CDR1 MNHEY, CDR2 SMNVEV (reference sequence). CDR3 in DNA: TGTGCCAGCAGTCCCCGATGGGCGGGCAATCAGCCCCAGCATTTT. It specifies CASSPRWAGNQPQHF.

The chain couples TRBV10-3 to TRBJ2-1; 13 positions match TRBD2. V lost 7 bases to trimming and J lost 0 bases; unmatched junction nucleotides: 3. The germline CDR1 and CDR2 sequences are ENHRY and SYGVKD. This CDR3 contains 16 residues. CDR3 coding DNA: TGTGCCATCACCGGGACTAGCGGGGTCTCCTACAATGAGCAGTTCTTC. The encoded protein is CAITGTSGVSYNEQFF.

The genes are TRBV5-5 and TRBJ2-2; TRBD2 matches 12 bases. CDR3 length equals 18 residues. Trimming removed 0 bases from V and 0 bases from J; junction bases left unmatched: 3. Germline V CDR1 and CDR2: SGHKS, YYEKEE (reference sequence). CDR3 nucleotides: TGTGCCAGCAGCTTGGTACTAGCGGGGGGCGCGAACACCGGGGAGCTGTTTTTT. Translating gives CASSLVLAGGANTGELFF. The whole variable domain, remainder taken from reference TRBV5-5 and TRBJ2-2, is DAGVTQSPTHLIKTRGQQVTLRCSPISGHKSVSWYQQVLGQGPQFIFQYYEKEERGRGNFPDRFSARQFPNYSSELNVNALLLGDSALYLCASSLVLAGGANTGELFFGEGSRLTVL.

This clonotype occurred a few times. V and J are TRBV5-4 and TRBJ2-1, with 8 bases fitting TRBD1. V was pared by 2 bases and J by 6 bases, with 4 bases of the junction left unmatched. The germline V gene has CDR1 SGHNT and CDR2 YYREEE (reference sequence). The CDR3 has 14 residues. The CDR3 DNA reads as TGTGCCAGCAGCTTCCGGGACAGGTCCAATGAGCAGTTCTTC. Translation gives CASSFRDRSNEQFF.

This clonotype was seen repeatedly, ten times or more. The J gene is TRBJ2-2, the V gene TRBV7-9; unclear D gene. There are 16 residues in the CDR3. V shed 5 bases and J shed 0 bases, with 13 bases lying between them. Per germline, CDR1 SEHNR and CDR2 FQNEAQ (reference sequence). The CDR3 loop is CASSRGQDSNTGELFF. For the CDR3, the DNA is TGTGCCAGCAGCCGAGGTCAGGATTCGAACACCGGGGAGCTGTTTTTT.

This clonotype was seen repeatedly, ten times or more. This chain links TRBV6-6 with TRBJ2-7, with 8 bases matching TRBD2. The ends lost 2 bases at V and 1 base at J; junction bases unmatched: 4. The CDR3 loop spans 15 amino acids. The germline CDR1 and CDR2 sequences are MNHNY and SVGAGI (reference sequence). CDR3: CASSYEVAGSYEQYF. The CDR3 bases are TGTGCCAGCAGTTACGAGGTAGCGGGGTCCTACGAGCAGTACTTC.

This clonotype was counted between two and nine times. This chain connects TRBV12-3 or TRBV12-4 to TRBJ2-3, with 13 bases identical to TRBD2. The CDR3 is made up of 16 amino acids. Losses at the gene ends were 4 bases for V and 2 bases for J; bases not matched to a gene: 3. The CDR3 sequence is CASSWTSGGFTDTQYF. CDR3 sequence (DNA): TGTGCCAGCAGTTGGACTAGCGGGGGATTCACAGATACGCAGTATTTT.

There are many counts of this clonotype. V is TRBV5-1 and J is TRBJ2-3; D is uncertain. This CDR3 is built from 13 residues. Looked up from germline, CDR1 is SGHRS and CDR2 is YFSETQ. V lost 6 bases to trimming and J lost 3 bases, with 11 bases between them. This CDR3 is CASTTRRTDTQYF. The DNA for the CDR3 is TGCGCCAGCACCACCCGTAGAACAGATACGCAGTATTTT.

Many counts were recorded for this clonotype. This chain uses TRBV5-1 with TRBJ1-5; 7 bases fit TRBD1. Germline V lookup: CDR1 SGHRS, CDR2 YFSETQ. J lost 5 bases, V lost 4 bases, and 6 bases had no gene match. There are 14 residues in the CDR3. CDR3 loop: CASSPGDRDQPQHF. The CDR3 DNA is TGCGCCAGCAGCCCTGGGGACAGAGATCAGCCCCAGCATTTT.

This clonotype was counted between two and nine times. This chain links TRBV6-1 with TRBJ1-2; D is possibly TRBD1 (5 bases). The CDR3 contains 14 residues. CDR1 and CDR2 (germline): MNHNS, SASEGT. Between the trimmed V and J ends, which lost 6 bases and 2 bases, there was a span of 13 bases. The chain's CDR3 is CASSQTEPNYGYTF. CDR3 nucleotides: TGTGCCAGCAGCCAGACAGAACCGAACTATGGCTACACCTTC.

This clonotype turned up a few times. The rearrangement joins TRBV7-9 to TRBJ1-6; D is perhaps TRBD1 (6 bases). CDR1 and CDR2 from the germline V gene are SEHNR and FQNEAQ (reference sequence). V lost 1 base and J 6 bases, leaving 25 bases between the germline ends. The CDR3 extends over 20 amino acids. The CDR3 bases are TGTGCCAGCAGCTTAGGGGGGCTGACAGATTCTGGCCGGGGTAATTCACCCCTCCACTTT. Residues: CASSLGGLTDSGRGNSPLHF.

This clonotype was seen a handful of times. This chain joins TRBV12-3 or TRBV12-4 and TRBJ2-7; 8 nucleotides line up with TRBD1. The CDR3 covers 14 residues. The trim removed 5 bases at V and 6 bases at J, leaving 9 bases unmatched. This CDR3 is CASSGVRGRFEQYF. In DNA, the CDR3 is TGTGCCAGCAGTGGGGTCAGGGGGCGGTTCGAGCAGTACTTC.

The chain has TRBV7-8 and TRBJ2-1; the D is unclear. V lost 5 bases, J lost 0 bases, and 11 bases lay in between. This CDR3 is built from 15 residues. CDR1 SGHVS and CDR2 FQNEAQ come from the germline V gene. CDR3 loop: CASSRRDGSYNEQFF. DNA for the CDR3: TGTGCCAGCAGCCGACGCGATGGCTCCTACAATGAGCAGTTCTTC.

The chain couples TRBV6-1 to TRBJ2-7; perhaps TRBD2 as D (5 bases). Trimming removed 0 bases from V and 7 bases from J, with 10 bases in between. The CDR3 is 13 amino acids. Germline CDR1 is MNHNS and CDR2 is SASEGT. CDR3 DNA: TGTGCCAGCAGTGAAGCCCGACCGGGGGAGCAGTACGTC. Residues: CASSEARPGEQYV.

The gene calls are TRBV11-3 and TRBJ1-5; a weak D match, TRBD1 (5 bases). Per the germline V gene, CDR1 is SGHNT and CDR2 is YENEEA. CDR3 size: 15 residues. V lost 1 base and J 1 base, leaving 8 bases between the germline ends. In nucleotides, the CDR3 is TGTGCCAGCAGCTTAGGGAGGGACAGCAATCAGCCCCAGCATTTT. The encoded protein is CASSLGRDSNQPQHF.

There are a few counts of this clonotype. The V and J genes are TRBV6-6 and TRBJ2-7, with D perhaps TRBD1 or TRBD2 (6 bases each). The CDR3 runs 17 residues. Germline V lookup: CDR1 MNHNY, CDR2 SVGAGI (reference sequence). Between the trimmed V and J ends, which lost 0 bases and 3 bases, there was a span of 18 bases. The CDR3 bases are TGTGCCAGCAGTTACTCAGGGGGGACGACATCCGACTACGAGCAGTACTTC. Its translation: CASSYSGGTTSDYEQYF.